This is a list of T cell receptor beta chains from one sample in a study of shared T cell receptors in the human thymus. Here immunoSEQ multiplex PCR was the method, and the copy in TCRdb shows in-frame clones only, minus some. This sample carries about 660,000 clones, 88% of them seen once, and the ten largest clones take over 0.008%. These same data were also listed under a study on human thymus T cells.

Sequencing input: thymocytes. Every receptor here comes from a boy in the first two years of life with a congenital heart defect. Both conserved end residues are part of each CDR3.

TRBV14,CASSPSGYEQYF
TRBV28,CASSDRSGTSGRPPDEQFF
TRBV6-5,CASGLAGANEQFF
TRBV20-1,CSARKQGEAFF
TRBV27,CASSLPSGYPYEQYF
TRBV4-2,CASSQDGRCLGTGELFF
TRBV2,CASSSSGPDPTDTQYF
TRBV6-5,CASSSPAGGPYEQYF
TRBV5-4,CASSPPGTGNTEAFF
TRBV11-2,CASSFPGEEHTEAFF
TRBV7-9,CASSLARRGPHYEQYF
TRBV27,CASSRIDRDHEQYF
TRBV5-1,CASSLVLAGVPLLTDTQYF
TRBV7-6,CASSLEPPGTGGNEQFF
TRBV11-2,CASSLSKSVYEQYF
TRBV30,CACRDSHYGYTF
TRBV30,CAWSVSWLAGKDNEQFF
TRBV15,CATIGQGKETQYF
TRBV10-2,CASSDFLAPADTQYF
TRBV5-1,CASSSPMGGYNEQFF
TRBV27,CASSFRGRGQPQHF
TRBV18,CASSHSQGRSYEQYF
TRBV7-8,CASSLDVPGDEQFF
TRBV21-1,CASARDRPYEQYF
TRBV9,CASSGPRGSRTDTQYF
TRBV5-1,CASSLEFDASGRRTGELFF
TRBV28,CASSRSGTGNTDTQYF
TRBV4-2,CASSQDRDEQYF
TRBV7-2,CASSLGTGDLSTDTQYF
TRBV6-5,CASSYEDRGSYNEQFF
TRBV28,CASSLRGGSTQYF
TRBV7-9,CASSLARGDLYEQYF
TRBV9,CASSAGFSGSRREQYF
TRBV6-1,CASSEPPGLAGWEQYF
TRBV4-3,CASSQVWGPEREQYF
TRBV10-3,CAISVSGRHSDVHEQYF
TRBV7-2,CASSPEQGNNEQFF
TRBV27,CASSPTQVAAYRSYEQYF
TRBV21-1,CASSPQGIDTQYF
TRBV10-3,CATTGTGESSGNTIYF
TRBV28,CASTPPKGRGETQYF
TRBV5-1,CASSPTGGGGTGELFF